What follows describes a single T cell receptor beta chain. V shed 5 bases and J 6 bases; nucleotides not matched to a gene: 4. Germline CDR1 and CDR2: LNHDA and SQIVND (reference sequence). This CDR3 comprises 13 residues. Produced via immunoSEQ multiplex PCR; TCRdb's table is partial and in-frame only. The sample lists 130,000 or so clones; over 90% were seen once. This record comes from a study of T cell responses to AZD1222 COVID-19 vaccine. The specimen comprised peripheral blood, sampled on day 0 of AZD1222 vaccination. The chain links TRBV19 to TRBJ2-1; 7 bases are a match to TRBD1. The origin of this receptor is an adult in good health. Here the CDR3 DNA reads TGTGCCAGTAGTCCCGGACAGGCCAATGAGCAGTTCTTC. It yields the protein CASSPGQANEQFF.